This TCR beta chain stems from a study of shared clonotypes between healthy human individuals. Across several immunoSEQ plates, the genomic DNA of each subset was split evenly. In the authors' methods: Filtering differed because ImmunoSEQ produced junction-only sequences that carried no quality scores. Produced via immunoSEQ multiplex PCR; TCRdb's table is partial and in-frame only. V, J and clone size are those of that table, while D and trimming were read from the DNA. The sample carries about a million clones, about 80% recorded once. This clone was counted only a few times. This CDR3 has 13 amino acids. V gave up 2 bases and J gave up 7 bases, with 9 bases separating them. CDR1 is SNHLY and CDR2 is FYNNEI in the germline V gene.

This TCR was sampled from a man aged 18 to 30 in good health. Sequencing was performed on memory CD4+ T cells sorted from blood. The subset is: CD45RA-negative fraction. V is TRBV2 and J is TRBJ2-1, with D hard to call. Here the CDR3 DNA reads TGTGCCAGCAGTGAAACTCCCTGGAATGAGCAGTTCTTC. It codes for CASSETPWNEQFF.